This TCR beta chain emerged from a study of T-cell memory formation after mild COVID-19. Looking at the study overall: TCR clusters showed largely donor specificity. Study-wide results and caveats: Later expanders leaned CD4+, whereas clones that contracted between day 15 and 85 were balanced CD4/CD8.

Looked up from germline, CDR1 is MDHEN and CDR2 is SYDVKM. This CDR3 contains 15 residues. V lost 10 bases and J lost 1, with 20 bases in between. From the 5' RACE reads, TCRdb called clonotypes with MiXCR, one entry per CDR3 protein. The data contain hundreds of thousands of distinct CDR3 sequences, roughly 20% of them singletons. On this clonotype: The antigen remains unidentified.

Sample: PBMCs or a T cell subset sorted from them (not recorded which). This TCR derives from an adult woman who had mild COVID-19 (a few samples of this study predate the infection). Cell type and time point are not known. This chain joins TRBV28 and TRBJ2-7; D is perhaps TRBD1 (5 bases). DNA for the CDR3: TGTGCCACAACCGCCACAGGACGACCGTCCTACGAGCAGTACTTC. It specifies CATTATGRPSYEQYF.